Presented here are 10 T cell receptor beta chains from one specimen sequenced in a study of OX40 agonist ivuxolimab in advanced cancers. Some clones are missing from TCRdb's copy, which holds only in-frame ones; the method was immunoSEQ multiplex PCR. This table holds about 120,000 clones, just under 95% found once. The specimen comprised CD4+ or CD8+ T cells sorted from blood, sampled in a trial of the OX40 agonist ivuxolimab. The receptors come from an adult with an advanced solid tumor such as melanoma, head and neck, liver or kidney cancer.

The J gene is TRBJ1-1, the V gene TRBV19; weak D call: TRBD1 (5 bases). Germline V gene data show CDR1 as LNHDA and CDR2 as SQIVND (reference sequence). V shed 2 bases and J shed 10 bases, with 11 bases lying between them. The CDR3 runs 12 residues. The CDR3 is CASSIPGAVAFF. The CDR3 DNA reads TGTGCCAGTAGTATACCCGGGGCGGTAGCTTTCTTT.

This clone has only one observation. The chain uses TRBV5-4 and TRBJ2-3, with 12 nucleotides matching TRBD2. The CDR3 spans 15 residues. The germline V gene has CDR1 SGHNT and CDR2 YYREEE (reference sequence). V dropped 5 bases and J dropped 5; count of bases not matched to a gene: 6. In DNA form, the CDR3 reads TGTGCCAGCAGAGAACTAGCGGGAGGATTAGATACGCAGTATTTT. Translating gives CASRELAGGLDTQYF.

In DNA form, the CDR3 reads TGTGCCAGCACAGGGTACCAAGAGACCCAGTACTTC. Its protein product is CASTGYQETQYF. The J gene is TRBJ2-5, the V gene TRBV21-1; the DNA was not used to check the table's D call, TRBD1. TRBV21-1 is reported as a pseudogene. The CDR3 covers 12 residues.

The rearrangement links TRBV7-3 to TRBJ2-6, with a weak D call TRBD1 (5 bases). The CDR3 covers 15 residues. V lost 2 bases and J lost 1, with 6 bases in between. Germline CDR1 SGHTA, CDR2 FQGTGA. The CDR3 bases are TGTGCCAGCAGCTTAGCAGGGTCTGGGGCCAACGTCCTGACTTTC. This translates into CASSLAGSGANVLTF.

The chain joins TRBV4-3 to TRBJ1-1; no clear D gene. CDR3 length equals 15 residues. V was clipped by 0 bases and J by 0 bases, with 8 bases between them. Germline V gives CDR1 LGHNA, CDR2 YSLEER. The CDR3 loop is CASSQERVLNTEAFF. The CDR3 nucleotides read TGCGCCAGCAGCCAAGAAAGGGTCCTGAACACTGAAGCTTTCTTT.

In this sample, this clone turned up once. The chain carries TRBV20-1 and TRBJ2-1; no reliable D call. Per germline, CDR1 DFQATT and CDR2 SNEGSKA (reference sequence). The V end lost 2 bases, the J end lost 4 bases, and 3 bases lay between the germline ends. CDR3 size: 11 residues. CDR3 sequence (DNA): TGCAGTGCTAGAAGGTACAATGAGCAGTTCTTC. Its translation: CSARRYNEQFF.

The V and J genes are TRBV27 and TRBJ1-2; 7 bases map to TRBD1. Germline V lookup: CDR1 MNHEY, CDR2 SMNVEV (reference sequence). This CDR3 comprises 14 residues. The junction had 4 bases not matched to a gene; V was cut back by 5 bases and J by 1 base. CDR3 amino acids: CASSPGQRNYGYTF. CDR3 DNA: TGTGCCAGCAGTCCGGGACAGCGTAACTATGGCTACACCTTC.

This chain's CDR3 is CSVDSVGGREQYF. CDR3 coding DNA: TGCAGCGTTGATAGCGTGGGGGGTCGCGAGCAGTACTTC. This chain uses TRBV29-1 with TRBJ2-7; maybe TRBD2 (6 bases). The CDR3 length is 13 residues. Germline assignment: CDR1 SQVTM and CDR2 ANQGSEA. The germline V and J ends were trimmed by 3 bases and 6 bases, with 15 bases remaining between them.

The chain is built from TRBV4-3 and TRBJ2-7; 10 nucleotides match TRBD2. The CDR3 runs to 17 residues. Germline values: CDR1 LGHNA, CDR2 YSLEER. The trim removed 1 base at V and 1 base at J, leaving 7 bases unmatched. In nucleotides, the CDR3 is TGCGCCAGCAGCCAAGGGGGGGGACTAGCGTCATCCTACGAGCAGTACTTC. Amino acid sequence: CASSQGGGLASSYEQYF.

The chain employs TRBV7-8 and TRBJ2-1; 15 bases map to TRBD2. CDR3 size: 17 residues. V shed 0 bases, J shed 7 bases, and the junction held 4 bases outside the gene matches. Germline values: CDR1 SGHVS, CDR2 FQNEAQ. The CDR3 DNA reads TGTGCCAGCAGCTTAGCCGGCGGACTAGCGGGAGGGAATGAGCAGTTCTTC. Translating gives CASSLAGGLAGGNEQFF.